These T cell receptor beta chains were read from a single sample in a study of CD8 T cells in ankylosing spondylitis. TCRdb reanalysed the 5' RACE reads using MiXCR and keeps one entry per CDR3 protein. The sample holds a few hundred thousand distinct CDR3 sequences, 15% to 20% seen once. The sequenced sample was blood, either unsorted or a sorted T cell fraction (not recorded which). The source of these receptors is a male donor with ankylosing spondylitis. The CDR3 runs from the conserved cysteine through the conserved F or W. D genes are given only for firm matches. Part of the rows lack a size; the others show once, few, many or a class for expanded clones.

TRBV30	NA	NA	TRBJ2-7	CAWSVMTGTSYEQYF	TGTGCCTGGAGTGTAATGACAGGGACTTCCTACGAGCAGTACTTC
TRBV5-4	NA	NA	TRBJ2-5	CASSQEQIQETQYF	TGTGCCAGCAGCCAAGAGCAGATCCAAGAGACCCAGTACTTC
TRBV27	TRBD1	NA	TRBJ1-2	CASRGQGYGYTF	TGTGCCAGCAGAGGACAGGGCTATGGCTACACCTTC
TRBV4-2	NA	NA	TRBJ2-1	CASSHGGLNEQFF	TGTGCCAGCAGCCACGGGGGGCTGAATGAGCAGTTCTTC
TRBV6-5	TRBD2	NA	TRBJ2-1	CASSYSTSGRNEQFF	TGTGCCAGCAGTTACTCGACTAGCGGGAGGAATGAGCAGTTCTTC
TRBV7-8	NA	few	TRBJ2-3	CASSFYLTDTQYF	TGTGCCAGCAGCTTCTACCTCACAGATACGCAGTATTTT
TRBV11-2	NA	NA	TRBJ2-3	CASRRIPGTGSDTQYF	TGTGCCAGCAGGCGGATTCCGGGAACGGGCTCAGATACGCAGTATTTT
TRBV6-2/TRBV6-3	TRBD2	few	TRBJ2-7	CASRGLIYEQYF	TGTGCCAGCAGGGGACTAATATACGAGCAGTACTTC
TRBV6-2/TRBV6-3	NA	NA	TRBJ2-1	CASTQGVDSYNEQFF	TGTGCCAGCACCCAAGGGGTAGATTCCTACAATGAGCAGTTCTTC
TRBV6-1	TRBD2	NA	TRBJ2-7	CASSLGVAGVYEQYF	TGTGCCAGCAGCCTCGGGGTAGCGGGAGTATACGAGCAGTACTTC
TRBV19	NA	few	TRBJ2-3	CASSLAYSSTDTQYF	TGTGCCAGTAGTCTAGCATACTCTAGCACAGATACGCAGTATTTT
TRBV27	NA	few	TRBJ2-1	CASSHRDGAYNEQFF	TGTGCCAGCAGTCATCGGGACGGGGCTTACAATGAGCAGTTCTTC
TRBV3-1	TRBD2	NA	TRBJ2-5	CASSQDFSGGRPDFQETQYF	TGTGCCAGCAGCCAAGATTTTAGCGGGGGGCGACCGGACTTCCAAGAGACCCAGTACTTC
TRBV29-1	NA	few	TRBJ1-1	CSVLTGSDTEAFF	TGCAGCGTGCTAACAGGGTCGGACACTGAAGCTTTCTTT
TRBV12-3/TRBV12-4	NA	many	TRBJ2-2	CASRMDSSGELFF	TGTGCCAGCAGGATGGACTCTTCAGGGGAGCTGTTTTTT
TRBV4-1	NA	few	TRBJ2-5	CASSQGGEQETQYF	TGCGCCAGCAGCCAAGGGGGGGAACAAGAGACCCAGTACTTC
TRBV14	NA	NA	TRBJ2-7	CASSQSSYEQYF	TGTGCCAGCAGCCAATCTTCCTACGAGCAGTACTTC
TRBV12-3/TRBV12-4	TRBD1	NA	TRBJ1-1	CASSLSRQGLNTEAFF	TGTGCCAGCAGTTTATCCCGACAGGGGTTGAACACTGAAGCTTTCTTT
TRBV7-9	NA	NA	TRBJ1-1	CASSLVGQGPNTEAFF	TGTGCCAGCAGCTTAGTAGGCCAAGGACCTAACACTGAAGCTTTCTTT
TRBV7-9	NA	once	TRBJ2-7	CASSSTPNPYEQYF	TGTGCCAGCAGCTCCACCCCAAACCCCTACGAGCAGTACTTC